The 30 T cell receptor beta chains in this list originate from one sample, sequenced in a study of cytomegalovirus exposure and HLA in healthy donors. Vbeta (60) and Jbeta (13) primers were used in the PCR. The repertoire was sequenced with immunoSEQ multiplex PCR; TCRdb's copy has only in-frame clones and lacks some. The repertoire consists of around 200,000 clones, with 75% to 90% occurring once and the leading ten covering around 1.6%. Sequenced material: PBMCs. Every receptor here comes from a man aged 45-60 years in good health and CMV-seronegative.

The V and J genes are TRBV10-3 and TRBJ1-4, with 9 bases identical to TRBD1. This CDR3 region has 15 residues. Germline CDR1 ENHRY, CDR2 SYGVKD. Losses at the gene ends were 3 bases for V and 8 bases for J; bases not matched to a gene: 7. The CDR3 sequence is CAISESGQGYEKLFF. The CDR3 nucleotides are TGTGCCATCAGTGAATCGGGACAGGGATACGAAAAACTGTTTTTT.

This rearrangement joins TRBV19 to TRBJ2-3, with TRBD2 as a possible D gene (6 bases). The length of the CDR3 is 14 residues. CDR1 and CDR2 (germline): LNHDA, SQIVND (reference sequence). V was clipped by 4 bases and J by 6 bases, with 14 bases between them. The CDR3 coding sequence is TGTGCCAGTAGTACACTAGAACGGGGGGATACGCAGTATTTT. It encodes CASSTLERGDTQYF.

CDR3 residues: CASMTSGRTSQQYF. The CDR3 nucleotides read TGTGCCAGCATGACTAGCGGGAGGACCTCCCAGCAGTACTTC. The rearrangement uses TRBV18 and TRBJ2-7; TRBD2 agrees at 13 bases. Losses at the gene ends were 8 bases for V and 8 bases for J; bases not matched to a gene: 9. This CDR3 has 14 residues. Germline V gives CDR1 KGHSH, CDR2 LQKENI.

The rearrangement joins TRBV28 to TRBJ1-2, with 9 bases that match TRBD1. Trimming at V came to 5 bases and at J to 0 bases, leaving 16 bases not matched to a gene. This CDR3 has 19 amino acids. Germline V CDR1 and CDR2: MDHEN, SYDVKM. The CDR3 reads CASSVGGRQGGLANYGYTF. The CDR3 DNA is TGTGCCAGCAGTGTGGGGGGGAGACAGGGGGGGTTAGCTAACTATGGCTACACCTTC.

This CDR3 reads CASSSGTNTGELFF. DNA for the CDR3: TGTGCCAGCAGTTCCGGGACAAACACCGGGGAGCTGTTTTTT. The V gene is TRBV2, the J gene TRBJ2-2; possibly TRBD1 for D (6 bases). Germline loops: CDR1 SNHLY, CDR2 FYNNEI. The CDR3 is 14 residues long. Trimming took 5 bases from V and 2 from J, leaving 9 bases between them.

The chain links TRBV6-1 to TRBJ1-5; D uncertain. Germline CDR1 reads MNHNS; CDR2 reads SASEGT. The CDR3 totals 16 residues. Trimming removed 4 bases at V and 0 bases at J, with 13 bases between. The CDR3 DNA sequence: TGTGCCAGCAGTGCTAAGGCGGGTGGTAGCAATCAGCCCCAGCATTTT. Its protein is CASSAKAGGSNQPQHF.

This clone was seen a single time. The chain's CDR3 is CASRKEASGGARHGTQYF. The CDR3 DNA sequence: TGTGCCAGCAGAAAAGAGGCTAGCGGGGGGGCGCGCCATGGTACGCAGTATTTT. The chain carries TRBV7-2 and TRBJ2-3; 12 bases agree with TRBD2. The junction had 18 bases not matched to a gene; V was cut back by 6 bases and J by 8 bases. The CDR3 has 18 residues. Germline V gene data show CDR1 as SGHTA and CDR2 as FQGNSA.

The V and J genes are TRBV28 and TRBJ2-1; D is undetermined. The V end was cut by 2 bases, the J end by 12 bases, with 17 bases between. The length of the CDR3 is 14 residues. Germline values: CDR1 MDHEN, CDR2 SYDVKM. Written as DNA, the CDR3 is TGTGCCAGCAGTTTAACGGCGGCCAGAGAAATGCAGTTCTTC. Translation gives CASSLTAAREMQFF.

The chain uses TRBV9 and TRBJ2-3, with 8 positions matching TRBD2. V shed 4 bases and J 4 bases; nucleotides not matched to a gene: 17. Looked up from germline, CDR1 is SGDLS and CDR2 is YYNGEE. The CDR3 extends over 18 amino acids. The CDR3 DNA is TGTGCCAGCAGCCTCACACCGGTCTCCGGGGGGGCTGCAGATACGCAGTATTTT. Amino acid sequence: CASSLTPVSGGAADTQYF.

The chain links TRBV9 to TRBJ2-7; maybe TRBD1 (5 bases). The CDR3 totals 14 residues. The V end was cut by 0 bases, the J end by 2 bases, with 9 bases between. Germline CDR1 SGDLS, CDR2 YYNGEE. CDR3 residues: CASSVAQVPYEQYF. DNA of the CDR3: TGTGCCAGCAGCGTAGCACAGGTCCCCTACGAGCAGTACTTC.

CDR3 in amino acids: CASRYRDRLSYEQYF. The DNA for the CDR3 is TGTGCCAGTAGGTACCGGGACAGGCTCTCCTACGAGCAGTACTTC. The rearrangement joins TRBV19 to TRBJ2-7; 8 nucleotides match TRBD1. CDR3 size: 15 residues. V lost 6 bases to trimming and J lost 0 bases; unmatched junction nucleotides: 7. Germline V gives CDR1 LNHDA, CDR2 SQIVND (reference sequence).

As concerns this clone: At one of its ends the junction is not consistent with the germline gene, which may arise from a read error. This sequence joins TRBV6-5 and TRBJ1-2; perhaps TRBD1 as D (6 bases). The CDR3 spans 16 residues. Germline-derived CDR1 and CDR2 are MNHEY and SVGAGI. The CDR3 loop reads CASRYSGHPRNYGYTF. Written as DNA, the CDR3 is TGTGCCAGCAGGTACTCGGGACACCCGAGGAACTATGGCTACACCTTC.

The V gene is TRBV18, the J gene TRBJ2-7; 10 bases are a match to TRBD1. The CDR3 loop spans 13 amino acids. The V and J ends lost 4 bases and 4 bases, in that order; junction bases with no gene match: 1. CDR1 is KGHSH, CDR2 LQKENI, per germline. The CDR3 sequence: CASSRDRGYEQYF. In nucleotides, the CDR3 is TGTGCCAGCTCACGGGACAGGGGATACGAGCAGTACTTC.

This rearrangement joins TRBV18 to TRBJ1-1; D may be TRBD1 (6 bases). With 5 bases removed from V and 11 bases from J, the gap between germline ends came to 27 bases. The CDR3 covers 16 residues. Germline assignment: CDR1 KGHSH and CDR2 LQKENI. The CDR3 nucleotides are TGTGCCAGCTCAGTAACACAGGGCACGAATACCATACAGGCTTTCTTT. Its translation: CASSVTQGTNTIQAFF.

V is TRBV15 and J is TRBJ1-2; tentative D call: TRBD1 (6 bases). V lost 1 base and J lost 8, with 14 bases in between. The V gene's germline CDR1 is LNHNV and CDR2 YYDKDF (reference sequence). CDR3 length equals 14 residues. CDR3 in DNA: TGTGCCACCAGCAGAGCGGGGGGGCGGGAAGGCTACACCTTC. Its translation: CATSRAGGREGYTF.

The V and J genes are TRBV7-2 and TRBJ1-5, with D possibly matching TRBD1 (6 bases). Germline values: CDR1 SGHTA, CDR2 FQGNSA. V lost 4 bases and J lost 5, with 15 bases in between. This CDR3 has 15 amino acids. The DNA for the CDR3 is TGTGCCAGCAGCTCACCGGGGGGGGCCGATCAGCCCCAGCATTTT. As protein: CASSSPGGADQPQHF.

The chain combines TRBV2 with TRBJ2-5, with 12 bases that match TRBD2. The germline CDR1 and CDR2 sequences are SNHLY and FYNNEI. The CDR3 is 16 amino acids. V trimming: 5 bases; J trimming: 2 bases; junction bases outside the gene matches: 6. The CDR3 DNA reads as TGTGCCAGCAGTTCCCTTCTAGCGGGGGGGCAAGAGACCCAGTACTTC. Residues: CASSSLLAGGQETQYF.

The V call is TRBV2, the J call TRBJ2-3; TRBD2 matches at 8 bases. The V segment lost 4 bases and the J segment 0 bases; nucleotides outside the gene matches: 3. The CDR3 contains 15 residues. CDR1 and CDR2 from the germline V gene are SNHLY and FYNNEI. The CDR3 DNA is TGTGCCAGCAGTGGTAGCGGGATTAGCACAGATACGCAGTATTTT. It specifies CASSGSGISTDTQYF.

This chain joins TRBV4-1 and TRBJ1-1, with D possibly matching TRBD1 (5 bases). Deletions cut 2 bases from V and 1 base from J, with 14 bases between. CDR3 size: 16 residues. Germline V gene lookup returns CDR1 MGHRA and CDR2 YSYEKL. The CDR3 DNA follows: TGCGCCAGCAGCCAAATGGGGGGGGGTACGAACACTGAAGCTTTCTTT. Translated, it gives CASSQMGGGTNTEAFF.

CDR3 DNA: TGTGCCAGTAACCGCTACTTGGGCGGGGGCTACACCTTC. It specifies CASNRYLGGGYTF. This chain joins TRBV19 and TRBJ1-2; D is uncertain. The CDR3 consists of 13 residues. V was cut by 7 bases and J by 8 bases, with 17 bases left in between. Germline assignment: CDR1 LNHDA and CDR2 SQIVND (reference sequence).

V and J are TRBV5-1 and TRBJ2-7, with D perhaps matching TRBD2 (5 bases). CDR3 length: 18 residues. Trimming removed 0 bases at V and 1 base at J, with 20 bases between. Germline assignment: CDR1 SGHRS and CDR2 YFSETQ. In DNA, the CDR3 is TGCGCCAGCAGCTTGGGCGGGCTGGGTCGAGGCATATCCTACGAGCAGTACTTC. Amino acids: CASSLGGLGRGISYEQYF.

The chain carries TRBV5-1 and TRBJ2-7; 7 nucleotides agree with TRBD2. The J segment lost 7 bases and the V segment lost 2 bases, leaving 12 bases of the junction unmatched. This CDR3 is 15 amino acids long. Germline CDR1 reads SGHRS; CDR2 reads YFSETQ. CDR3 loop: CASSFGGGDPGEQYF. As DNA, the CDR3 is TGCGCCAGCAGCTTTGGTGGGGGGGACCCGGGGGAGCAGTACTTC.

The chain carries TRBV7-6 and TRBJ2-2; D is unresolved. V was clipped by 5 bases and J by 7 bases, with 17 bases between them. The CDR3 consists of 15 residues. Germline values: CDR1 SGHVS, CDR2 FNYEAQ. This chain's CDR3 is CASSLTSSSFGELFF. For the CDR3, the DNA is TGTGCCAGCAGCCTTACTTCGTCCTCGTTCGGGGAGCTGTTTTTT.

The V gene is TRBV19, the J gene TRBJ1-4, with 9 bases that match TRBD1. The CDR3 runs 17 residues. V dropped 3 bases and J dropped 4; count of bases not matched to a gene: 9. In germline, CDR1 is LNHDA, CDR2 SQIVND (reference sequence). CDR3 sequence (DNA): TGTGCCAGTAGTATGGGTGGGACAGGGCAAATTAATGAAAAACTGTTTTTT. Translation gives CASSMGGTGQINEKLFF.

The chain recombines TRBV5-1 with TRBJ2-5; 11 bases fit TRBD2. Germline assignment: CDR1 SGHRS and CDR2 YFSETQ. The V and J ends lost 1 base and 3 bases, in that order; junction bases with no gene match: 5. CDR3 size: 16 residues. CDR3 coding DNA: TGCGCCAGCAGCTTGCCCCTAGCGGGGGGCAAAGAGACCCAGTACTTC. This encodes CASSLPLAGGKETQYF. Variable domain in full (rest from reference TRBV5-1 and TRBJ2-5): KAGVTQTPRYLIKTRGQQVTLSCSPISGHRSVSWYQQTPGQGLQFLFEYFSETQRNKGNFPGRFSGRQFSNSRSEMNVSTLELGDSALYLCASSLPLAGGKETQYFGPGTRLLVL.

This chain links TRBV6-6 with TRBJ2-5; 7 bases map to TRBD2. The closer fit of TRBJ2-7 to the DNA end suggests the J call may be wrong. There are 14 residues in the CDR3. Germline-derived CDR1 and CDR2 are MNHNY and SVGAGI (reference sequence). CDR3 DNA sequence: TGTGCCAGCAGTTACAGAACGGGAGGTCCCGAGCAGTACTTC. It yields the protein CASSYRTGGPEQYF.

This clone appeared once. J is TRBJ1-1 and V is TRBV7-2; TRBD1 agrees at 9 bases. This CDR3 comprises 14 residues. Germline V gene data show CDR1 as SGHTA and CDR2 as FQGNSA. V dropped 0 bases and J dropped 7; count of bases not matched to a gene: 3. The CDR3, as DNA: TGTGCCAGCAGCTTAGCCTTGACAGGGGGTGAAGCTTTCTTT. Its translation: CASSLALTGGEAFF.

The J gene is TRBJ2-3, the V gene TRBV2, with 13 positions matching TRBD2. V lost 4 bases and J lost 5; bases outside the gene matches: 3. The CDR3 length is 15 residues. In germline, CDR1 is SNHLY, CDR2 FYNNEI. The CDR3 reads CASSGTSGSVDTQYF. CDR3 in DNA: TGTGCCAGCAGTGGGACTAGCGGGAGCGTAGATACGCAGTATTTT.

The chain joins TRBV4-1 to TRBJ1-2, with D possibly being TRBD1 (5 bases). CDR1 MGHRA and CDR2 YSYEKL come from the germline V gene. Trimming left V 3 bases short and J 6 bases short, with 11 bases between. There are 13 residues in the CDR3. The CDR3 nucleotides are TGCGCCAGCAGCCATCAGGGAAGAGATGGCTACACCTTC. Translation gives CASSHQGRDGYTF.

Only one count was recorded for this clone. The chain carries TRBV5-1 and TRBJ2-2; possibly TRBD1 for D (6 bases). The CDR3 consists of 17 residues. Germline V gives CDR1 SGHRS, CDR2 YFSETQ. Trimming shortened V by 0 bases and J by 2 bases, and 14 bases separated the two germline ends. The CDR3 coding sequence is TGCGCCAGCAGCTTGGGTTACAGGGCGATAAACACCGGGGAGCTGTTTTTT. The encoded protein is CASSLGYRAINTGELFF. Drawing the rest from reference TRBV5-1 and TRBJ2-2, the complete variable domain is KAGVTQTPRYLIKTRGQQVTLSCSPISGHRSVSWYQQTPGQGLQFLFEYFSETQRNKGNFPGRFSGRQFSNSRSEMNVSTLELGDSALYLCASSLGYRAINTGELFFGEGSRLTVL.